This TCR beta chain was recovered during a study of T cell clonality in common variable immunodeficiency. Broader study findings: Reportedly, TCR beta sequences from common variable immunodeficiency showed fewer deletions and N-nucleotide insertions. TCRbeta clonality was increased in CVID versus healthy controls.

A note on this clone: Its matching antigen is unknown.

Using immunoSEQ multiplex PCR, the repertoire was profiled, and TCRdb retains in-frame clones only, with some absent. The sample lists 25,000 to 35,000 clones, none appearing once, the ten largest making up 2.5% to 3.5%. This sequence originates from a human donor with common variable immunodeficiency. Input material: peripheral blood mononuclear cells.

The CDR3 spells CASSRSRDWLYNEQFF. Partial CDR3 DNA: TGTGCCAGTAGTAGAAGCCGGGACTGGCTCTACAATGAG. V and J are TRBV19 and TRBJ2-1, with D perhaps matching TRBD2 (6 bases). Coverage ceases 3 residues before the CDR3 finishes, and the germline J gene fills in the end. V was cut by 4 bases and J by 3 bases, with 16 bases left in between. CDR3 length: 16 residues. CDR1 LNHDA and CDR2 SQIVND come from the germline V gene (reference sequence).